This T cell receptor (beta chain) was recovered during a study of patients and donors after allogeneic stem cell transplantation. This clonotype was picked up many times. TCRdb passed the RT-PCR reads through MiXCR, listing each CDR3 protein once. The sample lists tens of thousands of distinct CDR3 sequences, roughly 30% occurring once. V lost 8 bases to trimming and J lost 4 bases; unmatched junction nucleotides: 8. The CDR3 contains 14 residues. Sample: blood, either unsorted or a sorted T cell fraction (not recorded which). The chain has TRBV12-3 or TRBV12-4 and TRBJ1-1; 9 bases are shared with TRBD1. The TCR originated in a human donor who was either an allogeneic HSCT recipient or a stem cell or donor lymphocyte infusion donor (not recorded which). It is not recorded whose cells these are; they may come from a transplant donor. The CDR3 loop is CASGPRTGATEAFF. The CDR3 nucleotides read TGTGCCAGCGGCCCACGGACAGGGGCCACTGAAGCTTTCTTT.